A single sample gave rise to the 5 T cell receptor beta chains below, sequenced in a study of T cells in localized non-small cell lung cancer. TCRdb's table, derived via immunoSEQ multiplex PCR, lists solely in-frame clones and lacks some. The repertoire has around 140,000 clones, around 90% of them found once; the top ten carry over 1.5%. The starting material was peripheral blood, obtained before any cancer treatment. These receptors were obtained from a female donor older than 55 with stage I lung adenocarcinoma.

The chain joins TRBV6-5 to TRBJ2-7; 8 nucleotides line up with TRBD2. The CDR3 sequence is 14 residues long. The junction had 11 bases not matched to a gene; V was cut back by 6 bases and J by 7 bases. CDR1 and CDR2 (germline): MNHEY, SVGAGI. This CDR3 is CASSALREAREQYF. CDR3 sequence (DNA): TGTGCCAGCAGCGCCCTGCGGGAGGCCAGAGAGCAGTACTTC.

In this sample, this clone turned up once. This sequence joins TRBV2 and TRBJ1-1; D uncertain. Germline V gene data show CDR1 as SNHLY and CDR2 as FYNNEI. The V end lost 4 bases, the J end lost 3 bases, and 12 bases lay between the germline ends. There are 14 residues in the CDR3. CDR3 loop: CASSVESSYTEAFF. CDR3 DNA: TGTGCCAGCAGTGTAGAGTCCTCCTACACTGAAGCTTTCTTT. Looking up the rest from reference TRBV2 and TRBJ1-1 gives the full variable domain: EPEVTQTPSHQVTQMGQEVILRCVPISNHLYFYWYRQILGQKVEFLVSFYNNEISEKSEIFDDQFSVERPDGSNFTLKIRSTKLEDSAMYFCASSVESSYTEAFFGQGTRLTVV.

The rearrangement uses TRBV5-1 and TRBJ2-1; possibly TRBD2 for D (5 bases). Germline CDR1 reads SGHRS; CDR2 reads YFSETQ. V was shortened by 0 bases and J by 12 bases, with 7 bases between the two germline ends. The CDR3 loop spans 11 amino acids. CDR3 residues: CASSLGEGQFF. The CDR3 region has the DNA TGCGCCAGCAGCTTGGGCGAGGGGCAGTTCTTC.

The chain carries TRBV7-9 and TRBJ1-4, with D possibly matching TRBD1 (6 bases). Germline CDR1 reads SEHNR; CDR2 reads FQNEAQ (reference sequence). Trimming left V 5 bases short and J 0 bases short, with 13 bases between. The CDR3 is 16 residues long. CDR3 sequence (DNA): TGTGCCAGCAGCCTCGGACAGACTCCAACTAATGAAAAACTGTTTTTT. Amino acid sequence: CASSLGQTPTNEKLFF.

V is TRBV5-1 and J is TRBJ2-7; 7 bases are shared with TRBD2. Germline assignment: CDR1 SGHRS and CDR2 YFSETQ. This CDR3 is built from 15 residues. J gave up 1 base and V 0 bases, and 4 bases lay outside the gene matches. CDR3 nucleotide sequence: TGCGCCAGCAGCTTGGCCTGGGAGGGGTCCTACGAGCAGTACTTC. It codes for CASSLAWEGSYEQYF.